This T cell receptor beta chain appears in the sequencing data of a study of T cells after yellow fever vaccination. The CDR3 is 15 residues long. Germline loops: CDR1 MGHRA, CDR2 YSYEKL. Trimming left V 0 bases short and J 8 bases short, with 13 bases between. On this clonotype itself: Its specificity is unknown.

Study-wide results and caveats: Most clones from primary vaccination were detected again post-booster (about 96% CD4, roughly 90% CD8). Highly abundant clonotypes carried over from the bulk population could end up in FACS-sorted repertoires as contaminants.

TCRdb used MiXCR to reprocess the 5' RACE reads, holding one entry per CDR3 protein. The sample holds under 600,000 distinct CDR3 sequences, 21% seen once. V usage is TRBV4-1 and J usage is TRBJ2-2, with D possibly TRBD2 on 7 matching bases. The source material was PBMCs, sampled roughly 23 days after the first yellow fever vaccination. The clonotype was recovered from a man in his late teens or twenties who received the YFV17D yellow fever vaccine. CDR3 nucleotide sequence: TGCGCCAGCAGCCAAGAGGGAGGGGGGTTTGGGGAGCTGTTTTTT. Its protein product is CASSQEGGGFGELFF.